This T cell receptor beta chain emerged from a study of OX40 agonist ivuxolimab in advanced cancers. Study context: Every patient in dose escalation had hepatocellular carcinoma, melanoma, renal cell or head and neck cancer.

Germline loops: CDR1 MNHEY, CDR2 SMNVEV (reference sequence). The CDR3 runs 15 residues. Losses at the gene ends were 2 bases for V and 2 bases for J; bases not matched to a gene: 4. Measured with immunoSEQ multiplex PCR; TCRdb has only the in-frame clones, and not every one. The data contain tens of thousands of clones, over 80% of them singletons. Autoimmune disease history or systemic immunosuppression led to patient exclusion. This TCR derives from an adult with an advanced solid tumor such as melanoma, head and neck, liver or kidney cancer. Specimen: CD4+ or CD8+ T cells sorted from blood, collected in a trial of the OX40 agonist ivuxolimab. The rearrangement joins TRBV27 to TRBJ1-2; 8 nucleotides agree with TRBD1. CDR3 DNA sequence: TGTGCCAGCAGTTTAACCTGGACAGGGAACTATGGCTACACCTTC. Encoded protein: CASSLTWTGNYGYTF.